The present T cell receptor beta chain was sequenced within a study of shared clonotypes between healthy human individuals. As for the study in general: Per donor, three plates held CD4 naive cells, three held CD4 memory, two held CD8 naive and one held CD8 memory.

The CDR3 has 16 residues. CDR1 is LGHNA and CDR2 is YNFKEQ in the germline V gene. Trimming pared 0 bases from V and 3 bases from J, leaving 14 bases between. Profiling relied on immunoSEQ multiplex PCR, and the TCRdb table lists in-frame clones only, not all of them. The sample lists 600,000 to 700,000 clones; approximately 73% were seen once. Sequencing was carried out using memory CD4+ T cells sorted from blood. Subset given: CD45RA-negative fraction. This rearrangement joins TRBV4-2 to TRBJ1-2; possible D gene TRBD1, 5 bases. The receptor was derived from a woman aged 25 to 39 in good health. CDR3 in amino acids: CASSQDLGDRHYGYTF. The CDR3 region has the DNA TGTGCCAGCAGCCAAGATTTAGGGGATAGGCACTATGGCTACACCTTC.